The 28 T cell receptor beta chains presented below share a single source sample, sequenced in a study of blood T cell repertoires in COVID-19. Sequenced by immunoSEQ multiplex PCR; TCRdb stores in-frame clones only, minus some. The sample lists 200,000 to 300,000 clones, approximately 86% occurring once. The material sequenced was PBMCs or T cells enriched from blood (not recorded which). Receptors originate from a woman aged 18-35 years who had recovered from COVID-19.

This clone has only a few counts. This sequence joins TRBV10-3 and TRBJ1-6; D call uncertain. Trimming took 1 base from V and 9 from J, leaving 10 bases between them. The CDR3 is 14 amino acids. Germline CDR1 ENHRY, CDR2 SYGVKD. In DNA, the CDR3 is TGTGCCATCAGTGAGTGGCAGGAAGGTTCACCCCTCCACTTT. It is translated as CAISEWQEGSPLHF.

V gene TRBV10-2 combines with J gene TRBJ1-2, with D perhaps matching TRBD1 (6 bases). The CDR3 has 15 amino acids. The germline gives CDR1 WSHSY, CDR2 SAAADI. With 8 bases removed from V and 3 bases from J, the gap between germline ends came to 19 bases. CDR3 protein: CASLGQTLTYYGYTF. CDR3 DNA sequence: TGCGCCAGCCTTGGACAGACTCTTACTTACTATGGCTACACCTTC.

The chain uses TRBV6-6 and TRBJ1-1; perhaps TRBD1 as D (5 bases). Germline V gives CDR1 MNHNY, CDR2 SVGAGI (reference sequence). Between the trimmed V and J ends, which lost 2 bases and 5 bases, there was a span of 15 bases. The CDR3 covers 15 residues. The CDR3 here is CASSYTGPAETEAFF. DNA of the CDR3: TGTGCCAGCAGTTACACAGGCCCGGCGGAGACTGAAGCTTTCTTT.

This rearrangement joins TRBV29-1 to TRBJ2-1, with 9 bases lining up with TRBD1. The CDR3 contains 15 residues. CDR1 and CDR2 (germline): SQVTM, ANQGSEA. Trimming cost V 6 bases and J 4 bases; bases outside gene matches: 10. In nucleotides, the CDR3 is TGCAGCGTCGCAACAGGGGGCTCTATATACAATGAGCAGTTCTTC. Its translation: CSVATGGSIYNEQFF.

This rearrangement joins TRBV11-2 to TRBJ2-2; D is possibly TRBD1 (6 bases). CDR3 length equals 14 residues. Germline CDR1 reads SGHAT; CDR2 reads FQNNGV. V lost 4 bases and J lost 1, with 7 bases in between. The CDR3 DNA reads TGTGCCAGCAGCTCACAGGGGAACACCGGGGAGCTGTTTTTT. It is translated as CASSSQGNTGELFF.

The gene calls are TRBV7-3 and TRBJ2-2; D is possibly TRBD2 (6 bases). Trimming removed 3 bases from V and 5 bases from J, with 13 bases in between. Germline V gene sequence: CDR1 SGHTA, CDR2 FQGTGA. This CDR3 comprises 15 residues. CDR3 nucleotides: TGTGCCAGCAGCTTGTCGGGAGTCTATACCGGGGAGCTGTTTTTT. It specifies CASSLSGVYTGELFF.

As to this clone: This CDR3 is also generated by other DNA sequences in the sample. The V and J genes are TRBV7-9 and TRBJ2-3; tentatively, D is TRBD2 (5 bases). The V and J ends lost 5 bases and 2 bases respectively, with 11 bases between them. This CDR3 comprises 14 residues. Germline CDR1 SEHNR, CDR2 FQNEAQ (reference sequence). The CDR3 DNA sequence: TGTGCCAGCAGCCCCAGCGGTAACACAGATACGCAGTATTTT. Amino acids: CASSPSGNTDTQYF. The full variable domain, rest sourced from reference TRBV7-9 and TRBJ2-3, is DTGVSQNPRHKITKRGQNVTFRCDPISEHNRLYWYRQTLGQGPEFLTYFQNEAQLEKSRLLSDRFSAERPKGSFSTLEIQRTEQGDSAMYLCASSPSGNTDTQYFGPGTRLTVL.

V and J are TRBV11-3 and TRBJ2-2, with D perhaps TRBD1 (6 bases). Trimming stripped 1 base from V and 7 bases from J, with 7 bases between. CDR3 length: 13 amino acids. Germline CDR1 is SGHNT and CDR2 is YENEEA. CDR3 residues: CASSLGTDGELFF. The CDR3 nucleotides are TGTGCCAGCAGCTTAGGGACAGACGGGGAGCTGTTTTTT.

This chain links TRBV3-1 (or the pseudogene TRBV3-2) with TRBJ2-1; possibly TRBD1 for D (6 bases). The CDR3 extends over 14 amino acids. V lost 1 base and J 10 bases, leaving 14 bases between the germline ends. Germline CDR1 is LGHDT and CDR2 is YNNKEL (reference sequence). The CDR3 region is CASSQAGKGGEQFF. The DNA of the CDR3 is TGTGCCAGCAGCCAAGCCGGAAAAGGGGGAGAGCAGTTCTTC.

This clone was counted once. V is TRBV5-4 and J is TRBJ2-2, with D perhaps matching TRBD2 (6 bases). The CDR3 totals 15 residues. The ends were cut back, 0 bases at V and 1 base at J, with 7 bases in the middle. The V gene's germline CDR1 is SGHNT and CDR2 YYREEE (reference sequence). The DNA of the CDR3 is TGTGCCAGCAGCTTGGGGCGGGAGAACACCGGGGAGCTGTTTTTT. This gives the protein CASSLGRENTGELFF.

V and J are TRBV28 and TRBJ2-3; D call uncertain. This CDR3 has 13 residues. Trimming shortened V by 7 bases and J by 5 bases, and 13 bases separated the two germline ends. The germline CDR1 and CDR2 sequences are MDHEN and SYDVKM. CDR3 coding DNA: TGTGCCAGCAACCCGGCCGCAGGAGATACGCAGTATTTT. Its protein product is CASNPAAGDTQYF. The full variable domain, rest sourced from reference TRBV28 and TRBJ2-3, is DVKVTQSSRYLVKRTGEKVFLECVQDMDHENMFWYRQDPGLGLRLIYFSYDVKMKEKGDIPEGYSVSREKKERFSLILESASTNQTSMYLCASNPAAGDTQYFGPGTRLTVL.

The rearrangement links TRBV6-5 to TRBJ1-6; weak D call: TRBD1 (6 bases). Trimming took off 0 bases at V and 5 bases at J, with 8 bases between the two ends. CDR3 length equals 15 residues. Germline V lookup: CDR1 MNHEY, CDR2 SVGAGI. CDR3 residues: CASSYSGQNNSPLHF. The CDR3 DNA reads TGTGCCAGCAGTTACTCAGGACAGAATAATTCACCCCTCCACTTT.

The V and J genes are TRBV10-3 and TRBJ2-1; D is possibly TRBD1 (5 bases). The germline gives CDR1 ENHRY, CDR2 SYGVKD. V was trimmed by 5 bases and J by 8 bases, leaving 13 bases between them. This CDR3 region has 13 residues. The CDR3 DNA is TGTGCCATCAGTCCAGGGAACGGCGATGAGCAGTTCTTC. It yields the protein CAISPGNGDEQFF.

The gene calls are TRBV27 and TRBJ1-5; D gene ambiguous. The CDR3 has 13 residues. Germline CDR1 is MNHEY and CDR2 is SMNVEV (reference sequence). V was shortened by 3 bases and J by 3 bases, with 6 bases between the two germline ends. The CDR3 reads CASSFFINQPQHF. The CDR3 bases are TGTGCCAGCAGTTTTTTTATCAATCAGCCCCAGCATTTT.

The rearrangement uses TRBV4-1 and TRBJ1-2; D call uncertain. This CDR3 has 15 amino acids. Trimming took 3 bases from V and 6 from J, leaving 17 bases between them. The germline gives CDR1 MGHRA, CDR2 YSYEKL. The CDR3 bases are TGCGCCAGCAGCCAGGGCAACGGGCCGCGGGATGGCTACACCTTC. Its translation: CASSQGNGPRDGYTF.

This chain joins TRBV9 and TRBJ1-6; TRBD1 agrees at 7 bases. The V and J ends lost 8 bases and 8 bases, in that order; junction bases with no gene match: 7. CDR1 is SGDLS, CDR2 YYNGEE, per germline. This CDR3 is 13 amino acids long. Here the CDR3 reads CASNGQGDSPLHF. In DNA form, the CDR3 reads TGTGCCAGTAACGGGCAGGGGGATTCACCCCTCCACTTT.

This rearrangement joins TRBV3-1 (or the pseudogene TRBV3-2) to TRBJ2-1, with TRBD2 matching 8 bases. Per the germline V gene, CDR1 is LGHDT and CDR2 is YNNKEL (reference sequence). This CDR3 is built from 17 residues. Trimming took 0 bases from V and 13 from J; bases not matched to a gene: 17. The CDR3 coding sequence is TGTGCCAGCAGCCAAGATAGCGGGGCAGGGTTTTTTAGGGCACAGTTCTTC. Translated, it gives CASSQDSGAGFFRAQFF.

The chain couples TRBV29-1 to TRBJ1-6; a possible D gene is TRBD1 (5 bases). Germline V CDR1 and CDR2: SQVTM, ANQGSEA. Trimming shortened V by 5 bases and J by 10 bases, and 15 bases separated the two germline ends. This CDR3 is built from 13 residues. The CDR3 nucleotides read TGCAGCGTTTCGACGGGGGGGGACTCACCCCTCCACTTT. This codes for CSVSTGGDSPLHF.

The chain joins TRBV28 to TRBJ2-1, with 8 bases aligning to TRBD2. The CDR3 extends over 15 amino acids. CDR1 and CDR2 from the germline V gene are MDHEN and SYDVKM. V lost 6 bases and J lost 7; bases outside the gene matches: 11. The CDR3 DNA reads TGTGCCAGCAGGCCTGCGGGACTAGTAGTTAATGAGCAGTTCTTC. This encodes CASRPAGLVVNEQFF.

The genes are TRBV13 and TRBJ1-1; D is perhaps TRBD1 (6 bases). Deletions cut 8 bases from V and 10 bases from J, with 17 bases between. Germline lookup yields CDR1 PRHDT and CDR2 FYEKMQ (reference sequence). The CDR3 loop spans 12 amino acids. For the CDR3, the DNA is TGTGCCAGCCGCGCGCCGGGGGGGCTAGCTTTCTTT. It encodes CASRAPGGLAFF.

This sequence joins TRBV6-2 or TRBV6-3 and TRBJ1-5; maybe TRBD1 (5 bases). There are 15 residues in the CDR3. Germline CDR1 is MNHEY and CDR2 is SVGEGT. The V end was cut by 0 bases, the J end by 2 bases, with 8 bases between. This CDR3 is CASSYSLQGNQPQHF. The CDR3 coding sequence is TGTGCCAGCAGTTACTCGTTACAGGGCAATCAGCCCCAGCATTTT.

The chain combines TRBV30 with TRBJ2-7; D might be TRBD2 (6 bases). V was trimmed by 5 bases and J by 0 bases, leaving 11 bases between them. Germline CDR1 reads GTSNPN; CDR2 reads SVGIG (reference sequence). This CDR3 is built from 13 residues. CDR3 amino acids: CAWERVSSYEQYF. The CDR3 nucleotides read TGTGCCTGGGAGCGGGTGTCCTCCTACGAGCAGTACTTC.

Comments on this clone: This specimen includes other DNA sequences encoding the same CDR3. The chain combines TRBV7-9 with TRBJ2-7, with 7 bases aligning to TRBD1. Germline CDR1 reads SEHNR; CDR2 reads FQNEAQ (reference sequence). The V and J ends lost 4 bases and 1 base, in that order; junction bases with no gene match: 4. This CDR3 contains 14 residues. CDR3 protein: CASSSRTGSYEQYF. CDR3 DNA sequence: TGTGCCAGCAGCTCTCGGACAGGATCCTACGAGCAGTACTTC.

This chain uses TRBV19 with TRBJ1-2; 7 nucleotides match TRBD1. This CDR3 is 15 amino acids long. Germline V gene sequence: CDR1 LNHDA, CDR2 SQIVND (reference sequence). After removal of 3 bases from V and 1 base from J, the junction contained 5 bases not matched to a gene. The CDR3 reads CASSMSAGGNYGYTF. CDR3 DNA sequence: TGTGCCAGTAGTATGTCGGCAGGGGGTAACTATGGCTACACCTTC.

CDR3 nucleotides: TGTGCCAGCAGCTTGGATACAGGGGGCACTGAAGCTTTCTTT. Translating gives CASSLDTGGTEAFF. V and J are TRBV11-3 and TRBJ1-1, with TRBD1 matching 8 bases. The CDR3 extends over 14 amino acids. Germline V gene data show CDR1 as SGHNT and CDR2 as YENEEA. V lost 3 bases, J lost 4 bases, and 4 bases stayed unmatched.

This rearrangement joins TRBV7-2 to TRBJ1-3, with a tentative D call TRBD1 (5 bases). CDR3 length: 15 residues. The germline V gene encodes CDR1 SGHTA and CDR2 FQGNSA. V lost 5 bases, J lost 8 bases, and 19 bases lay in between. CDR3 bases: TGTGCCAGCAGCCTAGTCGGCCCCCAAGGGGACACCATATATTTT. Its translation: CASSLVGPQGDTIYF.

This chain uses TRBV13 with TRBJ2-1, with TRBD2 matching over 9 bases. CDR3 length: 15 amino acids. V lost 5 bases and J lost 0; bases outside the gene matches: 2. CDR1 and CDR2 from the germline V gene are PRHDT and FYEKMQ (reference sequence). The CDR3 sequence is CASSPSGTSYNEQFF. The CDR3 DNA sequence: TGTGCCAGCAGCCCTAGCGGGACCTCCTACAATGAGCAGTTCTTC.

The CDR3 DNA reads TGTGCCAGCAGCCGATCCCAGGGGGCCAGTGGCTACACCTTC. It yields the protein CASSRSQGASGYTF. The chain has TRBV6-2 or TRBV6-3 and TRBJ1-2, with TRBD1 matching 8 bases. V gave up 6 bases and J gave up 7 bases; unmatched junction bases: 10. The CDR3 totals 14 residues. Looked up from germline, CDR1 is MNHEY and CDR2 is SVGEGT.